These T cell receptor beta chains were read from a single sample in a study of T cells in tumors after PD-1 blockade. Generated by immunoSEQ multiplex PCR, the TCRdb table keeps only in-frame clones and is missing some. The table has roughly 8,000 clones, 50% to 70% seen once. The sequencing used tumor tissue, collected after anti-PD-1 treatment. These receptors all stem from a human donor with basal cell carcinoma. Both conserved end residues are part of each CDR3. D genes are given only for firm matches.

v_call d_call cdr3_aa
TRBV11-3 . CASSLEGQGRGAKNIQYF
TRBV20-1 . CSARYREKLFF
TRBV29-1 . CSVYRTQETQYF
TRBV15 . CATSRDLEGMQPQHF
TRBV19 TRBD1 CASSMGDRENTEAFF
TRBV19 . CASSSGGGNEQYF
TRBV2 TRBD2 CASSELAGGPGYPNEQFF
TRBV19 . CASRLGRHSYNSPLHF
TRBV7-9 TRBD1 CASSLTGTADTQYF
TRBV2 . CASSAFIETQYF
TRBV19 . CASSIGAGQRQPQHF
TRBV16 . CASSQSMGVSTEAFF
TRBV6-1 TRBD2 CASSELAGGSDTQYF
TRBV12-3/TRBV12-4 . CASSLPGTDTQYF
TRBV5-5 . CASSPSPGEFDEQYF
TRBV6-5 . CASSLQGFGNEQFF
TRBV6-2/TRBV6-3 TRBD1 CASSYGTGGILSGNTIYF
TRBV28 . CASSLPEQGTIYPPNEKLFF
TRBV9 . CASSLARGIDTQYF
TRBV6-5 . CASRGSGNTIYF
TRBV3-1/TRBV3-2 TRBD1 CASSQLGQGAGEQYF
TRBV30 TRBD2 CAWSASGGGGNEQFF
TRBV28 TRBD1 CASSPRRQGTQPQHF
TRBV6-1 TRBD1 CASSALQGAPGSSGANVLTF
TRBV20-1 TRBD1 CSASVSGGGNQPQHF
TRBV20-1 . CSASPRVAVTYTDTQYF
TRBV30 TRBD1 CAWSVGQIRRGHQETQYF
TRBV9 . CASSTILGGEQFF
TRBV7-4 . CASSHRNSNQPQHF
TRBV10-3 TRBD1 CAIGDRGGYTF
TRBV6-5 . CASSLTGRVGEKLFF
TRBV4-2 . CASSQAKQVGEKLFF
TRBV7-9 . CASSLGGDGYTF
TRBV9 . CASSAGLRPSDTQYF
TRBV29-1 TRBD1 CSVGQGHEQYF
TRBV6-6 . CASSYNGVEPQHF
TRBV10-2 TRBD2 CATRIGTDGGNTQYF
TRBV30 . CAWRITGSTEAFF
TRBV9 TRBD2 CASSELAGFAYNEQFF
TRBV6-1 TRBD1 CASSVTQGAANTEAFF
TRBV5-1 . CASSLVTSEGLRLGATNTEAFF
TRBV19 . CASSIGTANYGYTF
TRBV12-3/TRBV12-4 . CASSSRGYEQYF
TRBV10-3 . CAISESGGQPQHF